The 20 T cell receptor beta chains reported below all come from one sample, sequenced in a study of blood T cell repertoires in COVID-19. Libraries were prepared by immunoSEQ multiplex PCR; TCRdb keeps only in-frame clonotypes and omits some of them. The profile shows 250,000 to 300,000 clones, 75% to 90% of them singletons. Sequencing used PBMCs or T cells enriched from blood (not recorded which). The receptors shown here come from a woman in her forties who had recovered from COVID-19.

In nucleotides, the CDR3 is TGCGCCAGCAGTGAGGGTGGGACAGCAAATGAAAAACTGTTTTTT. Its protein product is CASSEGGTANEKLFF. The genes are TRBV10-2 and TRBJ1-4, with 7 bases identical to TRBD1. Germline CDR1 WSHSY, CDR2 SAAADI. The CDR3 consists of 15 residues. V lost 2 bases, J lost 5 bases, and 5 bases stayed unmatched.

The gene calls are TRBV11-1 and TRBJ2-3; D not resolved. The CDR3 loop spans 13 amino acids. CDR1 SGHAT and CDR2 FQDESV come from the germline V gene (reference sequence). V gave up 0 bases and J gave up 4 bases, with 5 bases separating them. DNA for the CDR3: TGTGCCAGCAGCTTAGCCGGAGCAGATACGCAGTATTTT. This encodes CASSLAGADTQYF.

The chain is built from TRBV7-9 and TRBJ1-2; 9 nucleotides line up with TRBD1. Trimming removed 5 bases from V and 8 bases from J; junction bases left unmatched: 12. Germline V gene sequence: CDR1 SEHNR, CDR2 FQNEAQ (reference sequence). The CDR3 spans 15 residues. The CDR3 reads CASSPQGQGRRGYTF. In DNA, the CDR3 is TGTGCCAGCAGCCCCCAGGGACAGGGAAGGAGGGGCTACACCTTC.

The chain links TRBV7-9 to TRBJ2-5; D is perhaps TRBD2 (7 bases). V lost 3 bases, J lost 4 bases, and 12 bases lay in between. CDR1 is SEHNR and CDR2 is FQNEAQ in the germline V gene (reference sequence). The CDR3 spans 14 residues. The CDR3 DNA reads TGTGCCAGCAGCTTCGGGGGGCCGGGAGAGACCCAGTACTTC. It encodes CASSFGGPGETQYF.

This clone was counted between two and nine times. The chain couples TRBV4-1 to TRBJ1-1; D is unclear. V lost 0 bases and J lost 0, with 11 bases in between. Per the germline V gene, CDR1 is MGHRA and CDR2 is YSYEKL. The CDR3 has 16 residues. This CDR3 reads CASSQDLGSMNTEAFF. In DNA form, the CDR3 reads TGCGCCAGCAGCCAAGATTTAGGGAGCATGAACACTGAAGCTTTCTTT.

The chain uses TRBV5-1 and TRBJ1-5; 7 bases agree with TRBD1. This CDR3 is built from 15 residues. Germline CDR1 reads SGHRS; CDR2 reads YFSETQ. J lost 0 bases, V lost 4 bases, and 4 bases had no gene match. The CDR3 region is CASSRTGASNQPQHF. The CDR3 DNA reads as TGCGCCAGCAGCCGTACAGGGGCTAGCAATCAGCCCCAGCATTTT. The entire variable domain, with the rest obtained from reference TRBV5-1 and TRBJ1-5, is as follows: KAGVTQTPRYLIKTRGQQVTLSCSPISGHRSVSWYQQTPGQGLQFLFEYFSETQRNKGNFPGRFSGRQFSNSRSEMNVSTLELGDSALYLCASSRTGASNQPQHFGDGTRLSIL.

This chain uses TRBV2 with TRBJ2-1; D is possibly TRBD2 (6 bases). With 7 bases removed from V and 4 bases from J, the gap between germline ends came to 23 bases. This CDR3 has 17 residues. From germline, CDR1 is SNHLY and CDR2 FYNNEI. For the CDR3, the DNA is TGTGCCAGCACTAATCCCCGCACCGGGACTTGGTACAATGAGCAGTTCTTC. It is translated as CASTNPRTGTWYNEQFF.

The rearrangement uses TRBV5-5 and TRBJ2-1; 12 bases match TRBD2. This CDR3 region has 14 residues. The germline V gene has CDR1 SGHKS and CDR2 YYEKEE (reference sequence). The V gene end was trimmed by 1 base and the J gene end by 8 bases; junction bases not matched to a gene: 1. CDR3: CASSLPSGGDEQFF. Written as DNA, the CDR3 is TGTGCCAGCAGCTTGCCTAGCGGGGGGGATGAGCAGTTCTTC.

The chain couples TRBV2 to TRBJ1-4, with TRBD1 matching over 11 bases. This CDR3 spans 14 amino acids. With 8 bases clipped from V and 8 bases from J, the junction kept 7 bases outside the gene matches. CDR1 and CDR2 from the germline V gene are SNHLY and FYNNEI. CDR3 bases: TGTGCCAGCTGTTGGACAGGGGGCGACGAAAAACTGTTTTTT. Protein: CASCWTGGDEKLFF.

This sequence joins TRBV2 and TRBJ2-7, with 9 bases that match TRBD1. Germline V gene data show CDR1 as SNHLY and CDR2 as FYNNEI. The CDR3 is 14 amino acids. V was pared by 6 bases and J by 5 bases, with 8 bases of the junction left unmatched. The CDR3 DNA sequence: TGTGCCAGCAGGCGGACAGGGGTATCCCACGAGCAGTACTTC. It translates to CASRRTGVSHEQYF.

The J gene is TRBJ1-1, the V gene TRBV6-5; 7 nucleotides line up with TRBD1. The CDR3 totals 12 residues. Germline CDR1 MNHEY, CDR2 SVGAGI. The V and J ends lost 10 bases and 7 bases, in that order; junction bases with no gene match: 9. CDR3 sequence: CATEGGASEAFF. CDR3 DNA sequence: TGTGCCACCGAAGGGGGCGCCAGTGAAGCTTTCTTT.

The J gene is TRBJ2-2, the V gene TRBV6-2 or TRBV6-3; 9 bases align to TRBD2. The germline V gene has CDR1 MNHEY and CDR2 SVGEGT. The V and J ends lost 3 bases and 7 bases, in that order; junction bases with no gene match: 6. The CDR3 is made up of 15 amino acids. The CDR3 here is CASSYGGGAVGELFF. CDR3 nucleotides: TGTGCCAGCAGTTATGGCGGGGGGGCAGTCGGGGAGCTGTTTTTT.

The chain couples TRBV18 to TRBJ1-1; TRBD1 matches at 8 bases. Germline V gene sequence: CDR1 KGHSH, CDR2 LQKENI. This CDR3 has 13 residues. V lost 5 bases to trimming and J lost 5 bases; unmatched junction nucleotides: 4. In DNA, the CDR3 is TGTGCCAGCTCATCCAGACAGGGGACTGAAGCTTTCTTT. This encodes CASSSRQGTEAFF.

V gene TRBV5-4 combines with J gene TRBJ2-1; possibly TRBD2 for D (6 bases). Germline lookup yields CDR1 SGHNT and CDR2 YYREEE (reference sequence). The V gene lost 4 bases and the J gene lost 3 bases, with 17 bases spanning the gap. The CDR3 consists of 16 residues. CDR3 sequence: CASSPREAGLYNEQFF. The CDR3 DNA sequence: TGTGCCAGCAGCCCTCGGGAAGCGGGCCTCTACAATGAGCAGTTCTTC.

The chain is built from TRBV7-2 and TRBJ2-7, with D maybe TRBD1 (7 bases). Trimming took 5 bases from V and 4 from J, leaving 15 bases between them. Per germline, CDR1 SGHTA and CDR2 FQGNSA. This CDR3 contains 14 residues. CDR3: CASSPGGSRYEQYF. For the CDR3, the DNA is TGTGCCAGCAGCCCAGGGGGGTCACGTTACGAGCAGTACTTC.

This chain uses TRBV4-2 with TRBJ2-1, with 7 bases that match TRBD2. Germline CDR1 reads LGHNA; CDR2 reads YNFKEQ. CDR3 size: 16 residues. The junction had 9 bases not matched to a gene; V was cut back by 4 bases and J by 3 bases. As DNA, the CDR3 is TGTGCCAGCAGCCCGACGGAGCTAGCGGACTACAATGAGCAGTTCTTC. Translated: CASSPTELADYNEQFF.

The chain's CDR3 is CASSSRTSGYEQYF. The CDR3 DNA reads as TGTGCCAGCAGTTCAAGGACTAGCGGCTACGAGCAGTACTTC. The gene calls are TRBV2 and TRBJ2-7; 10 bases are shared with TRBD2. The germline CDR1 and CDR2 sequences are SNHLY and FYNNEI. V shed 5 bases and J 3 bases; nucleotides not matched to a gene: 4. The CDR3 is made up of 14 amino acids.

The genes are TRBV7-9 and TRBJ2-7, with 9 bases aligning to TRBD1. The germline gives CDR1 SEHNR, CDR2 FQNEAQ (reference sequence). The CDR3 runs to 15 residues. The junction had 8 bases not matched to a gene; V was cut back by 3 bases and J by 5 bases. The CDR3 is CASSFLETGGHEQYF. The CDR3 DNA follows: TGTGCCAGCAGCTTCCTGGAGACAGGGGGACACGAGCAGTACTTC.

The genes are TRBV2 and TRBJ2-5; 7 nucleotides match TRBD1. This CDR3 comprises 13 residues. Germline loops: CDR1 SNHLY, CDR2 FYNNEI. V lost 9 bases and J lost 1; bases outside the gene matches: 5. CDR3 loop: CASSRGPQETQYF. In DNA form, the CDR3 reads TGTGCCAGTTCAAGGGGGCCCCAAGAGACCCAGTACTTC.

The V gene is TRBV5-1, the J gene TRBJ1-5; perhaps TRBD1 as D (5 bases). Germline CDR1 reads SGHRS; CDR2 reads YFSETQ. This CDR3 spans 14 amino acids. The V end lost 4 bases, the J end lost 1 base, and 9 bases lay between the germline ends. The DNA for the CDR3 is TGCGCCAGCAGCATCGACAGCAGCAATCAGCCCCAGCATTTT. This encodes CASSIDSSNQPQHF.